Listed here is a single T cell receptor beta chain. It has no known antigen specificity. No base quality values were provided; no much bigger clone lies one nucleotide off. The immunoSEQ Assay, a bias-controlled multiplex PCR, was used to amplify TCRbeta CDR3 regions from genomic DNA. As for the authors' bioinformatics: The number of nucleated cells in each sample was estimated from the amplification of reference gene primers within the assay. Sequence reads were collapsed and filtered to measure the absolute abundance of every unique TCRbeta CDR3 rearrangement. For each sample, productive Simpson clonality was calculated as the square root of Simpson's diversity index over productive rearrangements. What TCRdb holds here is the immuneACCESS table cut down to in-frame rearrangements. Part of the clones is not present; checked against another copy, under half of the missing clones reflect an unresolved V gene, and the others are unexplained. That table furnishes V, J and clone size, whereas the DNA furnished D and trimming. This sample has 150,000 to 200,000 clones in its table, and roughly 86% of those were observed once. Of the sample, around 7% falls within the top ten clones.

Each collaborating institution followed its own protocols to collect whole blood in K2EDTA tubes. For TCRbeta analysis, collaborators shipped samples in one of three forms: frozen whole blood, isolated PBMCs, or DNA extracted from either of those sample types. V sheds 0 bases and J sheds 3 bases, leaving 9 bases between their ends. CDR3 length: 14 amino acids, cysteine to phenylalanine. Only the CDR3 DNA is retained, 42 bases long and in frame from the first base. CDR1 and CDR2, looked up from the germline V gene, are MNHEY and SVGAGI. The data originate from a study of blood T cell repertoires in COVID-19 (dated by TCRdb to 2020 to 2022). About the full investigation: Samples from collaborators originated in the United States, Italy and Spain and spanned both the acute and convalescent phases of COVID-19. A de-identified subject ID, COVID-19 status, age in years and sex were almost always included in the sample metadata. The samples were drawn from the first 160 participants of the ongoing ImmuneRACE study and from 1,254 subjects provided by 6 global collaborators. The repertoires were released in a freely available public database meant as a resource for research on the immune response to SARS-CoV-2. HLA class I and class II types, where available, came from metadata supplied by the sample provider rather than from assay-based typing. Deeply sampled blood TCRbeta repertoires from subjects exposed to, actively infected with, or recovered from COVID-19 were included in the dataset. The prospective study material was composed of cDNA or gDNA derived from T cells, B-cell-depleted T cells, or PBMCs.

Overall study outcomes, separate from this receptor: How much clinical and demographic metadata was included differed by source and by participant, and the metadata was provided uncurated.

The rearrangement combines TRBV6-5 with TRBJ2-7; TRBD1 is a possible D gene, resting on 6 matching bases. Source material: peripheral blood. The receptor was derived from a woman older than 75 in a cohort sampled during active or convalescent COVID-19. The CDR3 region: CASSYSQGIYEQYF. The nucleotide sequence reads TGTGCCAGCAGTTACTCGCAGGGGATCTACGAGCAGTACTTC.